The rows below give T cell receptor beta chains drawn from one sample of a study of beta chain features in type 1 diabetes. Using immunoSEQ multiplex PCR, the repertoire was profiled, and TCRdb retains in-frame clones only, with some absent. The repertoire includes under 300,000 clones, roughly 30% of them detected once, and more than 3% sits in the top ten. Sequencing was carried out using central memory CD4+ T cells from blood. The receptors were sampled from a man aged 25-45 years in good health. CDR3s include the opening cysteine and the closing phenylalanine or tryptophan. The D gene is left open where the match is weak. Only some rows state a clone size, as once, few, many or a class for expanded clones.

j_gene | v_gene | abundance | d_gene | CDR3nt | CDR3aa
TRBJ2-7 | TRBV6-6 | . | . | TGTGCCACTCTGCAGGGAGCTTCCTACGAGCAGTACTTC | CATLQGASYEQYF
TRBJ2-1 | TRBV7-2 | . | . | TGTGCCAGCAGCTCGTCCGGGATATCCAATGAGCAGTTCTTC | CASSSSGISNEQFF
TRBJ1-1 | TRBV7-2 | . | . | TGTGCCGGAAGCCAGGGGATGAACACTGAAGCTTTCTTT | CAGSQGMNTEAFF
TRBJ2-7 | TRBV7-9 | . | TRBD1 | TGTGCCAGCAGCCCGTTTAGACAGGGGACCCGATACGAGCAGTACTTC | CASSPFRQGTRYEQYF
TRBJ2-1 | TRBV10-3 | . | . | TGTGCCATCAGTGTTGCAGGGTCCGACAATGAGCAGTTCTTC | CAISVAGSDNEQFF
TRBJ2-7 | TRBV23-1 | few | TRBD1 | TGCGCCAGCAGGAGAATTGACAGGGGGCGCGTCTACGAGCAGTACTTC | CASRRIDRGRVYEQYF
TRBJ1-6 | TRBV30 | . | TRBD1 | TGTGCCTGCTCGGACAGGAATAAGAGGGGGAATAATTCACCCCTCCACTTT | CACSDRNKRGNNSPLHF
TRBJ1-5 | TRBV7-2 | . | . | TGTGCCAGCAGCTCCAACAATCAGCCCCAGCATTTT | CASSSNNQPQHF
TRBJ1-3 | TRBV30 | few | . | TGTGCCTGGGGGATCTCTGGAAACACCATATATTTT | CAWGISGNTIYF
TRBJ1-1 | TRBV18 | . | . | TGTGCCAGCTCAGCAAAGGAGAACACTGAAGCTTTCTTT | CASSAKENTEAFF
TRBJ2-1 | TRBV15 | . | . | TGTGCCACCAGCAGCCTGGGGACTCAACCCAATGAGCAGTTCTTC | CATSSLGTQPNEQFF
TRBJ2-3 | TRBV7-2 | many | TRBD1 | TGTGCCAGCAGCTTTGGGACAGACACAGATACGCAGTATTTT | CASSFGTDTDTQYF
TRBJ2-4 | TRBV6-5 | few | TRBD2 | TGTGCCAGCAGCAACGGGAGGGGAGGCAACATTCAGTACTTC | CASSNGRGGNIQYF
TRBJ2-1 | TRBV7-2 | . | . | TGTGCCAGCAGCTCCCGGGTGGTAGTCAATGAGCAGTTCTTC | CASSSRVVVNEQFF
TRBJ2-7 | TRBV27 | few | . | TGTGCCAGCAGTCTGGACACTTCCCTCCTTCAGCAGTACTTC | CASSLDTSLLQQYF
TRBJ2-5 | TRBV18 | . | . | TGTGCCAGCGCGCGCGACAGGCAAGAGACCCAGTACTTC | CASARDRQETQYF
TRBJ2-1 | TRBV2 | . | TRBD2 | TGTGCCAGCAGTGATAGTAGCGGGCGGTTAGGGGAGCAGTTCTTC | CASSDSSGRLGEQFF
TRBJ2-5 | TRBV29-1 | . | . | TGCAGCGTTGATGGCGCAGGTCGGATGTCGGGAGAGACCCAGTACTTC | CSVDGAGRMSGETQYF
TRBJ2-1 | TRBV30 | few | TRBD2 | TGTGCCTGGAGTCGGACTAGCGGAAACAATGAGCAGTTCTTC | CAWSRTSGNNEQFF
TRBJ2-4 | TRBV28 | . | . | TGTGCCAGCAGTTCCGCCGGACTCCCTCCCAAAAACATTCAGTACTTC | CASSSAGLPPKNIQYF
TRBJ2-1 | TRBV30 | few | . | TGTGCCTGGACTGCGACAGGACGCACCTACAATGAGCAGTTCTTC | CAWTATGRTYNEQFF
TRBJ2-5 | TRBV7-2 | few | . | TGTGCCAGCAGCGCGACGTCCGTACAAGAGACCCAGTACTTC | CASSATSVQETQYF
TRBJ1-1 | TRBV5-1 | . | . | TGCGCCAGCAGCATACAGGAGAACACTGAAGCTTTCTTT | CASSIQENTEAFF
TRBJ1-1 | TRBV30 | few | . | TGTGCCTGGAGTGTGTCGCGGGAGATAAACACTGAAGCTTTCTTT | CAWSVSREINTEAFF
TRBJ1-6 | TRBV30 | . | TRBD1 | TGTGCCTGGAGAAGACAGGGGTCATTCACACCCCTCCACTTT | CAWRRQGSFTPLHF
TRBJ2-6 | TRBV7-2 | . | TRBD1 | TGTGCCAGCAGCTCCCGACAGGGGGCTGGGGCCAACGTCCTGACTTTC | CASSSRQGAGANVLTF
TRBJ2-1 | TRBV29-1 | . | . | TGCAGCGTCCTGGAAAGGGGAGAGAACAATGAGCAGTTCTTC | CSVLERGENNEQFF
TRBJ2-7 | TRBV7-2 | few | . | TGTGCCAGCAGCTTTTCTGGGCAGTACGAGCAGTACTTC | CASSFSGQYEQYF
TRBJ2-1 | TRBV15 | . | . | TGTGCCACCAGCAGAGATCCGGGCGGTGAGCAGTTCTTC | CATSRDPGGEQFF
TRBJ2-3 | TRBV9 | few | . | TGTGCCAGCAGCGCCCTAGGGATCACAGATACGCAGTATTTT | CASSALGITDTQYF
TRBJ2-7 | TRBV2 | many | . | TGTGCCAGCACTGCAGGCTCCTACGAGCAGTACTTC | CASTAGSYEQYF
TRBJ2-1 | TRBV5-1 | . | TRBD2 | TGCGCCAGCAGCCGGACTAGCGGGGGTTCCTACAATGAGCAGTTCTTC | CASSRTSGGSYNEQFF
TRBJ1-5 | TRBV5-1 | few | . | TGCGCCAGCAGCTTGGACTTTAATCAGCCCCAGCATTTT | CASSLDFNQPQHF
TRBJ2-3 | TRBV7-9 | . | TRBD2 | TGTGCCAGCAGCCCCCGGACTAGCGGGGACACAGATACGCAGTATTTT | CASSPRTSGDTDTQYF
TRBJ1-1 | TRBV29-1 | . | TRBD1 | TGCAGCGGGACAGGGGCCCTCACGAACACTGAAGCTTTCTTT | CSGTGALTNTEAFF
TRBJ1-6 | TRBV10-3 | few | . | TGTGCCATCAGTGAAAGGGTTCCCTATAATTCACCCCTCCACTTT | CAISERVPYNSPLHF
TRBJ2-3 | TRBV27 | . | . | TGTGCCAGCAGTACACTTATGGACAGACTTAGCACAGATACGCAGTATTTT | CASSTLMDRLSTDTQYF
TRBJ2-1 | TRBV19 | few | . | TGTGCCAGTACCCATAGGACGGCCGGGGGTTACAATGAGCAGTTCTTC | CASTHRTAGGYNEQFF
TRBJ2-1 | TRBV5-1 | . | . | TGCGCCAGCAGCTTGGGGAGTGGGAGCGTGGGAACCTACAATGAGCAGTTCTTC | CASSLGSGSVGTYNEQFF
TRBJ2-7 | TRBV28 | few | . | TGTGCCAGCAACTCAGCGGCCTACGAGCAGTACTTC | CASNSAAYEQYF
TRBJ2-7 | TRBV6-5 | once | TRBD1 | TGTGCCAGCTCAGGGGGCGGTTACGAGCAGTACTTC | CASSGGGYEQYF
TRBJ2-7 | TRBV7-2 | few | . | TGTGCCAGCAGCTTAGGTGTCTCCTACGAGCAGTACTTC | CASSLGVSYEQYF
TRBJ2-6 | TRBV7-9 | few | . | TGTGCCAGCAGCTTAGCCGGGACTGGGGCCAACGTCCTGACTTTC | CASSLAGTGANVLTF
TRBJ2-1 | TRBV10-3 | . | . | TGTGCCATCAGTGAGACCCAGGGTCGGAACAATGAGCAGTTCTTC | CAISETQGRNNEQFF
TRBJ2-3 | TRBV5-4 | . | TRBD1 | TGTGCCAGCAGCATCGGGACAGCTACAGATACGCAGTATTTT | CASSIGTATDTQYF
TRBJ2-1 | TRBV28 | . | TRBD2 | TGTGCCAGCACCTCCGGGACTACCACAAATGAGCAGTTCTTC | CASTSGTTTNEQFF
TRBJ2-1 | TRBV29-1 | few | TRBD2 | TGCAGCGGAAGAGCGGGGGGGATAAATGAGCAGTTCTTC | CSGRAGGINEQFF
TRBJ1-1 | TRBV30 | . | . | TGTGCCTGGAGTTATGGACAAAGTGAAGCTTTCTTT | CAWSYGQSEAFF
TRBJ2-3 | TRBV5-1 | few | TRBD1 | TGCGCCAGCAGCGCAAGGACAGGGAGCACAGATACGCAGTATTTT | CASSARTGSTDTQYF
TRBJ2-1 | TRBV19 | . | TRBD2 | TGTGCCAGTAGTATATCAGGCGGGAGGGTCTCCTACAATGAGCAGTTCTTC | CASSISGGRVSYNEQFF
TRBJ2-1 | TRBV19 | . | . | TGTGCCAGCCCGCTCGTCTCCTACAATGAGCAGTTCTTC | CASPLVSYNEQFF
TRBJ2-1 | TRBV7-2 | . | TRBD2 | TGTGCCAGCAGCTTATTAGCGGGAGGCGTCAATGAGCAGTTCTTC | CASSLLAGGVNEQFF
TRBJ2-1 | TRBV7-4 | . | . | TGTGCCAGCAGCTCCTTCGCGGGGCGGACATACAATGAGCAGTTCTTC | CASSSFAGRTYNEQFF
TRBJ2-1 | TRBV7-2 | few | TRBD2 | TGTGCCAGCAGCGAGACTAGCGGGGCTTACAATGAGCAGTTCTTC | CASSETSGAYNEQFF
TRBJ1-1 | TRBV11-3 | . | . | TGTGCCAGCAGCGCAGACCGCGGCAACACTGAAGCTTTCTTT | CASSADRGNTEAFF